Reported below is one TCR beta chain. Its antigen remains unknown. Mismatch with germline at one junction end may stem from a read error. Germline CDR1 reads SEHNR; CDR2 reads FQNEAQ (reference sequence). This CDR3 has 11 residues. The data originate from a study of cytomegalovirus exposure and HLA in healthy donors. Overall study results and limits: The authors judged a highly shared variant cluster likely a sequencing artifact.

The PCR employed 60 Vbeta primers together with 13 Jbeta primers. TCRdb's table, derived via immunoSEQ multiplex PCR, lists solely in-frame clones and lacks some. This sample carries about 150,000 clones, roughly 80% of them seen once, and the ten largest clones take about 1.5%. The sequenced sample consisted of PBMCs. The chain uses TRBV7-9 and TRBJ1-1, with 7 bases fitting TRBD1. The sequence came from a male donor in good health and CMV-seronegative. As DNA, the CDR3 is TGTGTCAGCAGCGGACAGGTTGAAGCTTTCTTT. Translated: CVSSGQVEAFF.